The present T cell receptor (beta chain) was sequenced within a study of a mutant IDH1 vaccine in newly diagnosed glioma. Study summary: Onset of vaccination occurred 4-6 weeks following radiotherapy alone, or with temozolomide cycles.

This sample's time point: week 47, end of study. Vaccine doses each comprised 300 ug of mutant IDH1 20-mer peptide, with topical imiquimod. Points on this clone: Its target is unknown.

Germline-derived CDR1 and CDR2 are SGHRS and YFSETQ. V was pared by 4 bases and J by 4 bases, with 13 bases between. The CDR3 contains 14 residues. Repertoires were generated with immunoSEQ multiplex PCR, while TCRdb's copy carries only in-frame clones and drops some. The sample shows about 56,000 clones, 75% to 90% of them seen only once. Points from the study as a whole: Immune responses arising from the vaccine appeared in about 93% of patients.

The sample was PBMCs, taken from a glioma patient whose treatment included an IDH1 peptide vaccine. This chain links TRBV5-1 with TRBJ2-3, with a possible D match to TRBD2 (5 bases). The source is a woman in her forties or fifties with glioma. CDR3 sequence (DNA): TGCGCCAGCAGCGTGGAGGTCTCCGCAGATACGCAGTATTTT. It encodes CASSVEVSADTQYF.